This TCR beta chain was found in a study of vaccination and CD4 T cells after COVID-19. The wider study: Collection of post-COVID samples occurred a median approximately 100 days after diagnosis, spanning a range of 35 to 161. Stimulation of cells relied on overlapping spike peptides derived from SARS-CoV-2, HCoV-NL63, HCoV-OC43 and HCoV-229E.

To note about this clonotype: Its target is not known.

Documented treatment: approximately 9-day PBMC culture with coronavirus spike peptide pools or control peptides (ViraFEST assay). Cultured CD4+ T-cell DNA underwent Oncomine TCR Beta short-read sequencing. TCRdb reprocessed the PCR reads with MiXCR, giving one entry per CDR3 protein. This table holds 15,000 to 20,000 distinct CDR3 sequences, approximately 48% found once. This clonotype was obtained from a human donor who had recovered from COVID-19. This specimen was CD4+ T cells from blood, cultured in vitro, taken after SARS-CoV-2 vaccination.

The chain's CDR3 is CASSQVRLAGDLTDTQYF. As DNA, the CDR3 is TGTGCCAGCAGCCAAGTCCGACTAGCGGGAGATTTGACAGATACGCAGTATTTT. The chain employs TRBV4-2 and TRBJ2-3; 12 bases align to TRBD2. CDR1 and CDR2 from the germline V gene are LGHNA and YNFKEQ. The CDR3 sequence is 18 residues long. Trimming removed 1 base from V and 3 bases from J; junction bases left unmatched: 8.